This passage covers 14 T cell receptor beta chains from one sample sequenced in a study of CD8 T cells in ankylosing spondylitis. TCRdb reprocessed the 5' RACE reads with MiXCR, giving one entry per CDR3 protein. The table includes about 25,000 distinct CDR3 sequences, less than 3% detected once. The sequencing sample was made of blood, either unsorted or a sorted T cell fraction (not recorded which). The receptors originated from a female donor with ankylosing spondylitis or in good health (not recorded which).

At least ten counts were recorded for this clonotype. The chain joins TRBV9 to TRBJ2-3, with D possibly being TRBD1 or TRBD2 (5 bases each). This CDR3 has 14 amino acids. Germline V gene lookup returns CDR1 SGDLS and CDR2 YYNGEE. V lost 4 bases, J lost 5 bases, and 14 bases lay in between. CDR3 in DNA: TGTGCCAGCAGCACGAGGGGCACATTAGATACGCAGTATTTT. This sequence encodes CASSTRGTLDTQYF. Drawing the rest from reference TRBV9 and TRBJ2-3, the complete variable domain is DSGVTQTPKHLITATGQRVTLRCSPRSGDLSVYWYQQSLDQGLQFLIQYYNGEERAKGNILERFSAQQFPDLHSELNLSSLELGDSALYFCASSTRGTLDTQYFGPGTRLTVL.

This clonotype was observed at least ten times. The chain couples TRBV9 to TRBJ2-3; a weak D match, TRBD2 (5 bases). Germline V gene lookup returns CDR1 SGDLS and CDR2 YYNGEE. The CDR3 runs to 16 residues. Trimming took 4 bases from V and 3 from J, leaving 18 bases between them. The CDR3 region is CASSTKLVAETDTQYF. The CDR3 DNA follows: TGTGCCAGCAGCACCAAACTAGTAGCCGAAACAGATACGCAGTATTTT.

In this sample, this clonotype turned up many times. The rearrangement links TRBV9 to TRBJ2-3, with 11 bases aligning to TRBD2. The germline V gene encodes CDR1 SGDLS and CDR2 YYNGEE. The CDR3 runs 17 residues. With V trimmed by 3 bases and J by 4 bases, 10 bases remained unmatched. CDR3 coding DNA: TGTGCCAGCAGCGCCACAACTAGCGGGAGCCCCCCAGATACGCAGTATTTT. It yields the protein CASSATTSGSPPDTQYF.

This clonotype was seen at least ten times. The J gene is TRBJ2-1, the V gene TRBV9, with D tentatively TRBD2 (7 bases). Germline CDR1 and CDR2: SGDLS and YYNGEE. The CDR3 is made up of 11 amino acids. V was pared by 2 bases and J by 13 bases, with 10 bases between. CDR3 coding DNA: TGTGCCAGCAGCGTCGGGGGGCCCCAGTTCTTC. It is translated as CASSVGGPQFF. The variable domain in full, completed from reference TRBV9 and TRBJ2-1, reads DSGVTQTPKHLITATGQRVTLRCSPRSGDLSVYWYQQSLDQGLQFLIQYYNGEERAKGNILERFSAQQFPDLHSELNLSSLELGDSALYFCASSVGGPQFFGPGTRLTVL.

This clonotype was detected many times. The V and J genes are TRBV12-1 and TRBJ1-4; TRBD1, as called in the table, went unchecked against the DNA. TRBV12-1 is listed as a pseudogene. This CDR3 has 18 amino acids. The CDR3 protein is CASSFRRDSMPGDEKLFF. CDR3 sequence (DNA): TGTGCCAGCAGCTTTCGCCGGGACAGCATGCCTGGGGATGAAAAACTGTTTTTT.

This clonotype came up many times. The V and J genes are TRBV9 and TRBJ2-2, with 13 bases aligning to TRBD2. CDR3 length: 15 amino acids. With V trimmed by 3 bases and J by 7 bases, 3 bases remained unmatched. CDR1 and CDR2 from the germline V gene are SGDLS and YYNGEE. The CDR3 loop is CASSEGLAGNGELFF. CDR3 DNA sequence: TGTGCCAGCAGCGAGGGACTAGCGGGAAACGGGGAGCTGTTTTTT.

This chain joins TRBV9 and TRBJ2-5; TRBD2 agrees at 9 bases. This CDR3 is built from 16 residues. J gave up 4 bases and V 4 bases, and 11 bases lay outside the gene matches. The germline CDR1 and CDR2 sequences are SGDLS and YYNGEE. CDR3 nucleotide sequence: TGTGCCAGCAGCAGCGATAGTAGCGGGAGCGGAGAGACCCAGTACTTC. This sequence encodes CASSSDSSGSGETQYF.

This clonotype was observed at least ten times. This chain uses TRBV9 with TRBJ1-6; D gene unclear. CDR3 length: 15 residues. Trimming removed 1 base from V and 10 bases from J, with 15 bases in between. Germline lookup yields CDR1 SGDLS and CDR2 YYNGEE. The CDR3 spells CASSVHGSDASPLHF. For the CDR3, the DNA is TGTGCCAGCAGCGTACACGGGTCCGACGCCTCACCCCTCCACTTT.

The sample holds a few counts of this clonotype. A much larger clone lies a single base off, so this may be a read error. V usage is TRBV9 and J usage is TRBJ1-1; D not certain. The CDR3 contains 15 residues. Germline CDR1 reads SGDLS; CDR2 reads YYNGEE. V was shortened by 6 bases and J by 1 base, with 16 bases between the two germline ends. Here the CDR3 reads CASIRAGWENTEAFF. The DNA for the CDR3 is TGTGCCAGCATCCGCGCTGGGTGGGAGAACACTGAAGCTTTCTTT.

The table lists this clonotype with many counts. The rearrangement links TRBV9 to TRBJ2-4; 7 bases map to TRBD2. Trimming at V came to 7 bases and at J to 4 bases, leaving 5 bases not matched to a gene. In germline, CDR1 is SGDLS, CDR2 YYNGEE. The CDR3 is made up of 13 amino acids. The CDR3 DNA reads TGTGCCAGCGGGGGGGGAGATAAAAACATTCAGTACTTC. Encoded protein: CASGGGDKNIQYF.

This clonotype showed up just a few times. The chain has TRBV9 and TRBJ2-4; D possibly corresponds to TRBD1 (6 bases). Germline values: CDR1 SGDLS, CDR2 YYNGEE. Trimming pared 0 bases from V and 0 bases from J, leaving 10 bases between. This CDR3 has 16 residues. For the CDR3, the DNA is TGTGCCAGCAGCGTAGGACAGGAGTTAGCCAAAAACATTCAGTACTTC. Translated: CASSVGQELAKNIQYF.

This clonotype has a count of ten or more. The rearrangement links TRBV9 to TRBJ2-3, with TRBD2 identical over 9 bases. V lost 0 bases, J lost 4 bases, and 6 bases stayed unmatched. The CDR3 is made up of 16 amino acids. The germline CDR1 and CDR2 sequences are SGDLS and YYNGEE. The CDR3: CASSVARGGGADTQYF. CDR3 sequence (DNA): TGTGCCAGCAGCGTAGCCCGGGGCGGGGGGGCAGATACGCAGTATTTT.

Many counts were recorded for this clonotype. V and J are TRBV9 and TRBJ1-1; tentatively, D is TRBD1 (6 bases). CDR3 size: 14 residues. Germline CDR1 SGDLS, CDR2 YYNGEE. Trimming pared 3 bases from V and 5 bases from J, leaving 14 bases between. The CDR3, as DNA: TGTGCCAGCAGCGGAGGGGGGGGATTGACTGAAGCTTTCTTT. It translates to CASSGGGGLTEAFF.

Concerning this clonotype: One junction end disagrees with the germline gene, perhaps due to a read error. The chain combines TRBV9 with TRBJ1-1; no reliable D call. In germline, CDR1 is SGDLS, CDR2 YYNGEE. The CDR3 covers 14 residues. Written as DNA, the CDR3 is TGTGCCAACAGCGTAGGTGGCGGCACCCGGGGAGCTTTCTTT. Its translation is CANSVGGGTRGAFF.